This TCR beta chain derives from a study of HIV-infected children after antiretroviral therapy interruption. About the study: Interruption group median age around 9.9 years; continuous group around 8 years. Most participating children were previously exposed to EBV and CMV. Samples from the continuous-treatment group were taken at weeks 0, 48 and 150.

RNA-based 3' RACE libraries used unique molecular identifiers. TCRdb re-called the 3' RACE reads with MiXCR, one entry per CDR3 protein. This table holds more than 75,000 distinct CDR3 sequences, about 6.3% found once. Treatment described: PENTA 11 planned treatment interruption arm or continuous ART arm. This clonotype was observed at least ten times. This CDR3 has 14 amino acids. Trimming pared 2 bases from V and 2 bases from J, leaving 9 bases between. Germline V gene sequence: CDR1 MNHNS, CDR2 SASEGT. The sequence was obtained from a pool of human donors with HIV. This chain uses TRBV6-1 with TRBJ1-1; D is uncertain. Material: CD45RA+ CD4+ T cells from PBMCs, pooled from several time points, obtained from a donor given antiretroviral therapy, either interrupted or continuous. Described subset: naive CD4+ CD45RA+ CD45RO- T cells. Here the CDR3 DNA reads TGTGCCAGCAGTGAACGGGCCCGCAACACTGAAGCTTTCTTT. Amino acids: CASSERARNTEAFF.